Reported below is one TCR beta chain. Antigen: not known. This entry is derived from a study of long-term antiretroviral therapy in people with HIV. Study-level points and caveats: Upon ART, diversity increased but remained lower than transplant donor controls.

Runs used v3.0 of the immunoSEQ assay and were done at survey level. Clones were sequenced by immunoSEQ multiplex PCR, and TCRdb holds only the in-frame ones, with some missing. The sample lists some 33,000 clones, over 70% seen once, with about 6.5% in the top ten. This CDR3 is built from 15 residues. The germline gives CDR1 KGHSH, CDR2 LQKENI. V was shortened by 4 bases and J by 4 bases, with 13 bases between the two germline ends. The receptor comes from a man aged 18 to 30 with HIV. J is TRBJ2-2 and V is TRBV18; D is tentatively TRBD1 or TRBD2 (5 bases each). The input for sequencing was unsorted PBMCs, taken 0.6 years after starting antiretroviral therapy. In nucleotides, the CDR3 is TGTGCCAGCTCACTAGCAGAGGGGAGCACCGGGGAGCTGTTTTTT. This encodes CASSLAEGSTGELFF.